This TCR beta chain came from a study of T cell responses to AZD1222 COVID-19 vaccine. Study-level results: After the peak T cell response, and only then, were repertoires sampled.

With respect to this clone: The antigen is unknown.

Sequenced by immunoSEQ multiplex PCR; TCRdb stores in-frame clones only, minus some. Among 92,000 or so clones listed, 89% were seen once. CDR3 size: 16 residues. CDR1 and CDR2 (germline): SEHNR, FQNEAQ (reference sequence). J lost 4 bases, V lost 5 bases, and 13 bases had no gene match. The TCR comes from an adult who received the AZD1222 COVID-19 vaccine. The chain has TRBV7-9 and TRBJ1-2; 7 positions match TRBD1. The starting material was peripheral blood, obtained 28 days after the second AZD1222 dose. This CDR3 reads CASSNPSTGWPYGYTF. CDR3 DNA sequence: TGTGCCAGCAGCAATCCGTCGACAGGGTGGCCCTATGGCTACACCTTC.